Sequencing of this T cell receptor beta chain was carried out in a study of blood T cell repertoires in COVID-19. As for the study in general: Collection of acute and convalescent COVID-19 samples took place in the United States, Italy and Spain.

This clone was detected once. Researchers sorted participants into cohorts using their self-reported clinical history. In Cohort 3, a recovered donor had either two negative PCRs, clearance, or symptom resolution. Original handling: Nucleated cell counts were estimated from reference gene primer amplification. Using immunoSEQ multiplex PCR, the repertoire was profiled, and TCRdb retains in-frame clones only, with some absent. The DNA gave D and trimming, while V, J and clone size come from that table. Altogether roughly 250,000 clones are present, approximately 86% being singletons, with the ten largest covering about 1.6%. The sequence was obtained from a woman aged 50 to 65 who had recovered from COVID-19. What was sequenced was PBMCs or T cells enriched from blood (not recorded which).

The CDR3 sequence: CASTTSGSTDTQYF. The CDR3 DNA reads TGTGCCAGCACCACTAGCGGAAGCACAGATACGCAGTATTTT. V usage is TRBV5-4 and J usage is TRBJ2-3; 8 bases align to TRBD2. The CDR3 is made up of 14 amino acids. Germline V gene sequence: CDR1 SGHNT, CDR2 YYREEE (reference sequence). V was clipped by 6 bases and J by 0 bases; unmatched bases: 3. The full variable domain, rest sourced from reference TRBV5-4 and TRBJ2-3, is ETGVTQSPTHLIKTRGQQVTLRCSSQSGHNTVSWYQQALGQGPQFIFQYYREEENGRGNFPPRFSGLQFPNYSSELNVNALELDDSALYLCASTTSGSTDTQYFGPGTRLTVL.